This entry describes one T cell receptor (beta chain). This clone occurred many times. Its antigen specificity is not known. Read data end 3 residues before the CDR3 end; the end is taken from the germline J gene. Most CVID patients and most healthy controls were of Caucasian heritage. From each donor, about 5 to 8.5 ml of heparinized peripheral whole blood was collected. Genomic DNA from adults with common variable immune deficiency (CVID) and from healthy adult controls was used for sequencing of TCRbeta CDR3 repertoires. A total of some 22 healthy adult volunteers (approximately 12 female and approximately 10 male; age range about 23 to 75 years, mean age approximately 35) were included in the control group. To isolate peripheral blood mononuclear cells, diluted blood was subjected to density centrifugation over Hypaque 1077 or Ficoll-Paque. Unsorted mononuclear cells served as the source of genomic DNA, which was extracted either by Qiagen column purification or by a centrifugation-based method.

The sample comes from a study of T cell clonality in common variable immunodeficiency (dated by TCRdb to about 2015). The CDR3 runs 13 residues from the cysteine to the phenylalanine. Shown are 30 bases from within the CDR3, in frame from base 1. Deletion took 2 bases off V and 6 bases off J, with a span of 10 bases between the germline ends. CDR1 and CDR2 (GTSNPN, SVGIG) derive from the germline V gene (reference sequence). What the study reported, not specific to this receptor: Correlations between repertoire features and clinical complications were limited by patient heterogeneity within the CVID cohort. Even though DNA input was equal, the average per sample came to about 74,000 unique sequences for controls compared with about 31,547 for CVID samples. According to the authors, figuring out what caused the increased clonality in CVID would require sequencing the repertoires of T cell subpopulations. Increased TCRbeta clonality was found in CVID subjects compared with healthy controls (t-test p = 0.018), with the increase being most characteristic of about a third of subjects. Fewer TCRbeta clones were shared among CVID subjects than among healthy controls (p < 0.0001). CVID TCRbeta sequences reportedly showed fewer deletions and N-nucleotide insertions and lacked highly modified clones with 13 or more V deletions.

Equivalent amounts of genomic DNA from CVID and control samples were used as sequencing input. For every sample, a 60 bp segment covering the rearranged TCRbeta CDR3 region was amplified and then sequenced. The immunoSEQ assay, a bias-corrected multiplex PCR combined with high-throughput sequencing, was used to amplify TCRbeta. Processing in the source paper ran as follows. Every unique nucleotide sequence counted as a clone and was annotated with V, D and J genes, copy number and frequency. Sequences were labeled productive if in frame, and non-productive if out of frame or containing stop codons. As previously described, clonality was computed from Shannon's entropy. The predicted amino acid sequences of productive clones were used to derive the mean CDR3 Kyte-Doolittle hydropathy. Scaled V gene usage was hierarchically clustered using Manhattan distance and complete linkage with the R hclust function. Sharing of clones by CDR3 amino acid sequence was evaluated through resampling of 12 repertoires per group over 100 rounds. The repertoires were searched for 60 to 75 published EBV-specific TCRbeta sequences and 245 published CMV-specific TCRbeta sequences. Analysis left out a couple of CVID samples that produced under 10,000 sequences, so about 41 CVID repertoires remained. Imported from immuneACCESS, the table was reduced by TCRdb to in-frame sequences with V and J called. These copies leave out some clones; in studies compared against another copy, an unresolved V gene accounts for under half, and the cause of the remainder is not known. That table is the source of V, J and clone size, and D and trimming were worked out from the DNA. In this sample the table shows some 30,000 clones, and no singletons are among them. The ten largest clonotypes hold 3.5% to 4.5% of the sample.

The sample comprised peripheral blood mononuclear cells. The sequence was obtained from a person aged 18 to 70 in good health. Recombination joined TRBV30 with TRBJ2-2; TRBD2 is a weak D gene call, 5 bases matching. The part of the CDR3 DNA that was read is TGTGCCTGGAGTAGACCGGGGTCCGGGGAG. It translates to CAWSRPGSGE. In full, the CDR3 reads CAWSRPGSGELFF.